Below, 22 T cell receptor beta chains from the same sample are listed, as sequenced in a study of blood T cell repertoires in COVID-19. The repertoire was sequenced with immunoSEQ multiplex PCR; TCRdb's copy has only in-frame clones and lacks some. This sample yields a few hundred thousand clones, of which around 92% are seen a single time; 1.8% belongs to the top ten. Material for sequencing was peripheral blood. The receptors were sampled from a woman in her twenties or thirties with COVID-19, enrolled during active disease.

The V call is TRBV30, the J call TRBJ2-3; D is perhaps TRBD1 (5 bases). Germline V gives CDR1 GTSNPN, CDR2 SVGIG (reference sequence). This CDR3 is built from 15 residues. V dropped 0 bases and J dropped 5 bases, with 15 bases sitting between them. DNA for the CDR3: TGTGCCTGGAGTGTAGCCGGCAGGGCGATAGATACGCAGTATTTT. This gives the protein CAWSVAGRAIDTQYF.

The rearrangement links TRBV12-3 or TRBV12-4 to TRBJ1-1; tentatively, D is TRBD1 (6 bases). The CDR3 length is 13 residues. V was clipped by 5 bases and J by 2 bases, with 9 bases between them. CDR3 protein: CASSMGANTEAFF. Here the CDR3 DNA reads TGTGCCAGCAGTATGGGGGCTAACACTGAAGCTTTCTTT.

This rearrangement joins TRBV28 to TRBJ2-7, with 9 bases aligning to TRBD1. Germline-derived CDR1 and CDR2 are MDHEN and SYDVKM. The CDR3 runs 15 residues. V trimming: 5 bases; J trimming: 4 bases; junction bases outside the gene matches: 9. The CDR3 DNA follows: TGTGCCAGCAGTCCCCGGACAGGGGTCATATACGAGCAGTACGTC. Amino acid sequence: CASSPRTGVIYEQYV.

This chain links TRBV3-1 (or the pseudogene TRBV3-2) with TRBJ2-7, with a weak D call TRBD2 (6 bases). The CDR3 contains 17 residues. Germline CDR1 LGHDT, CDR2 YNNKEL (reference sequence). The V end was cut by 0 bases, the J end by 0 bases, with 15 bases between. CDR3 nucleotides: TGTGCCAGCAGCCAAGATCGGGGGATCCAGGGCTCCTACGAGCAGTACTTC. Protein: CASSQDRGIQGSYEQYF.

The DNA of the CDR3 is TGTGCCAGCAGCCCCTACTTACTAGCGGGGTTTCTTAATGAGCAGTTCTTC. Residues: CASSPYLLAGFLNEQFF. The chain is built from TRBV3-1 (or the pseudogene TRBV3-2) and TRBJ2-1; 10 bases fit TRBD2. This CDR3 spans 17 amino acids. CDR1 and CDR2 (germline): LGHDT, YNNKEL (reference sequence). V lost 4 bases to trimming and J lost 7 bases; unmatched junction nucleotides: 13.

The rearrangement links TRBV7-8 to TRBJ1-4; unclear D gene. The CDR3 loop spans 14 amino acids. V lost 5 bases and J 8 bases, leaving 15 bases between the germline ends. CDR1 and CDR2 (germline): SGHVS, FQNEAQ. The CDR3 sequence: CASSARPAREKLFF. The CDR3, as DNA: TGTGCCAGCAGCGCCAGACCCGCGCGGGAAAAACTGTTTTTT.

The J gene is TRBJ2-5, the V gene TRBV19, with TRBD1 matching over 7 bases. The CDR3 is made up of 14 amino acids. V was clipped by 5 bases and J by 5 bases; unmatched bases: 8. Looked up from germline, CDR1 is LNHDA and CDR2 is SQIVND (reference sequence). The CDR3 region is CASSAQGSGETQYF. Written as DNA, the CDR3 is TGTGCCAGTAGTGCACAGGGGAGTGGGGAGACCCAGTACTTC.

The chain employs TRBV10-3 and TRBJ2-5; 10 bases match TRBD2. CDR1 and CDR2 (germline): ENHRY, SYGVKD. This CDR3 is built from 15 residues. With V trimmed by 3 bases and J by 5 bases, 6 bases remained unmatched. The CDR3 nucleotides read TGTGCCATCAGTGATAGAGCGGGGGGGCGGGAGACCCAGTACTTC. Translating gives CAISDRAGGRETQYF.

V and J are TRBV5-1 and TRBJ2-3, with a possible D match to TRBD1 (6 bases). In germline, CDR1 is SGHRS, CDR2 YFSETQ. V lost 0 bases, J lost 3 bases, and 17 bases lay in between. This CDR3 is built from 17 residues. DNA for the CDR3: TGCGCCAGCAGCTTGGTGCCAGGGGCCCTGAGTACAGATACGCAGTATTTT. This codes for CASSLVPGALSTDTQYF.

The genes are TRBV7-2 and TRBJ2-5, with 10 bases matching TRBD1. The V gene's germline CDR1 is SGHTA and CDR2 FQGNSA. The V gene end was trimmed by 4 bases and the J gene end by 4 bases; junction bases not matched to a gene: 6. The CDR3 totals 15 residues. CDR3 DNA: TGTGCCAGCAGCTATTCGACAGGGGGCGTAGAGACCCAGTACTTC. Translation: CASSYSTGGVETQYF. The complete variable domain, with remaining parts taken from reference TRBV7-2 and TRBJ2-5, reads GAGVSQSPSNKVTEKGKDVELRCDPISGHTALYWYRQSLGQGLEFLIYFQGNSAPDKSGLPSDRFSAERTGGSVSTLTIQRTQQEDSAVYLCASSYSTGGVETQYFGPGTRLLVL.

This chain links TRBV24-1 with TRBJ2-2, with TRBD2 identical over 8 bases. Germline CDR1 reads KGHDR; CDR2 reads SFDVKD. This CDR3 region has 14 residues. J was trimmed by 6 bases and V by 9 bases; bases with no gene match: 8. The CDR3 DNA sequence: TGTGCCACCTCCCGGGGGGGCCTGTCCGGGGAGCTGTTTTTT. Translated, it gives CATSRGGLSGELFF.

This clone was seen many times. The genes are TRBV6-5 and TRBJ1-2, with 7 bases fitting TRBD1. Trimming cost V 6 bases and J 2 bases; bases outside gene matches: 3. The CDR3 length is 13 residues. Germline CDR1 is MNHEY and CDR2 is SVGAGI. The CDR3 loop is CASSKTGNYGYTF. Here the CDR3 DNA reads TGTGCCAGCAGCAAGACAGGGAACTATGGCTACACCTTC.

The chain uses TRBV19 and TRBJ1-1; no reliable D call. The CDR3 length is 17 residues. With 8 bases removed from V and 8 bases from J, the gap between germline ends came to 30 bases. The germline V gene has CDR1 LNHDA and CDR2 SQIVND (reference sequence). The CDR3 loop reads CASRVLTAAVAGLEAFF. CDR3 in DNA: TGTGCCAGTCGTGTGCTAACAGCGGCAGTTGCGGGCCTCGAAGCTTTCTTT.

The gene calls are TRBV2 and TRBJ2-1; D might be TRBD1 (5 bases). Germline assignment: CDR1 SNHLY and CDR2 FYNNEI. Trimming pared 1 base from V and 10 bases from J, leaving 17 bases between. CDR3 length: 15 amino acids. DNA of the CDR3: TGTGCCAGCAGTGAAGTGGCGTCTGGGGCTGTGGAGCAGTTCTTC. This translates into CASSEVASGAVEQFF.

This chain joins TRBV3-1 (or the pseudogene TRBV3-2) and TRBJ1-6; 7 nucleotides match TRBD1. Per germline, CDR1 LGHDT and CDR2 YNNKEL (reference sequence). V gave up 5 bases and J gave up 8 bases; unmatched junction bases: 15. The CDR3 loop spans 17 amino acids. This chain's CDR3 is CASSSTHRGGLDSPLHF. In DNA, the CDR3 is TGTGCCAGCAGCTCAACACACAGGGGCGGTCTTGATTCACCCCTCCACTTT.

V is TRBV3-1 (or the pseudogene TRBV3-2) and J is TRBJ2-2, with 8 bases identical to TRBD1. The trim removed 2 bases at V and 4 bases at J, leaving 12 bases unmatched. Germline V gene data show CDR1 as LGHDT and CDR2 as YNNKEL (reference sequence). This CDR3 region has 18 residues. The CDR3 coding sequence is TGTGCCAGCAGCCAACAAAGGGGCAGGGGGCTCTTCACCGGGGAGCTGTTTTTT. Its protein is CASSQQRGRGLFTGELFF.

This clone was picked up a small number of times. J is TRBJ1-1 and V is TRBV16, with D possibly being TRBD1 (6 bases). Germline V gene sequence: CDR1 KGHSY, CDR2 FQNENV. The CDR3 runs to 14 residues. V lost 3 bases and J 7 bases, leaving 15 bases between the germline ends. CDR3 DNA: TGTGCCAGCAGCCATGGTAGCGGGACAAATGAAGCTTTCTTT. Amino acids: CASSHGSGTNEAFF.

The CDR3 loop reads CASSYRGTGRERGYTF. DNA of the CDR3: TGTGCCAGCAGTTACCGAGGCACAGGCCGGGAGCGGGGCTACACCTTC. The chain is built from TRBV6-5 and TRBJ1-2; a weak D match, TRBD1 (5 bases). The V gene's germline CDR1 is MNHEY and CDR2 SVGAGI. The CDR3 has 16 residues. Between the trimmed V and J ends, which lost 2 bases and 8 bases, there was a span of 21 bases.

The chain joins TRBV6-5 to TRBJ1-2; 8 bases agree with TRBD1. The V gene's germline CDR1 is MNHEY and CDR2 SVGAGI. V lost 5 bases, J lost 4 bases, and 6 bases stayed unmatched. This CDR3 has 14 residues. CDR3 loop: CASSNPGGLYGYTF. The CDR3 DNA sequence: TGTGCCAGCAGTAACCCAGGGGGCCTCTATGGCTACACCTTC.

This chain connects TRBV2 to TRBJ1-2, with a weak D call TRBD1 (6 bases). The CDR3 has 16 residues. With 6 bases removed from V and 0 bases from J, the gap between germline ends came to 17 bases. Germline V gives CDR1 SNHLY, CDR2 FYNNEI. This chain's CDR3 is CASSEPGHVANYGYTF. CDR3 sequence (DNA): TGTGCCAGCAGCGAACCGGGACACGTAGCTAACTATGGCTACACCTTC.

This chain connects TRBV18 to TRBJ1-2; tentative D call: TRBD1 (5 bases). The CDR3 is made up of 12 amino acids. CDR1 KGHSH and CDR2 LQKENI come from the germline V gene. The V gene lost 5 bases and the J gene lost 13 bases, with 17 bases spanning the gap. In DNA, the CDR3 is TGTGCCAGCTCATCGACAGTCTCGGGAGCCACCTTC. It encodes CASSSTVSGATF.

J is TRBJ1-2 and V is TRBV6-8, with TRBD1 matching 7 bases. The germline V gene has CDR1 MNHGY and CDR2 SAAAGT. V was clipped by 5 bases and J by 2 bases; unmatched bases: 5. This CDR3 is 14 amino acids long. The CDR3 region is CASSTRGRNYGYTF. The DNA for the CDR3 is TGTGCCAGCAGTACGAGGGGGCGAAACTATGGCTACACCTTC.